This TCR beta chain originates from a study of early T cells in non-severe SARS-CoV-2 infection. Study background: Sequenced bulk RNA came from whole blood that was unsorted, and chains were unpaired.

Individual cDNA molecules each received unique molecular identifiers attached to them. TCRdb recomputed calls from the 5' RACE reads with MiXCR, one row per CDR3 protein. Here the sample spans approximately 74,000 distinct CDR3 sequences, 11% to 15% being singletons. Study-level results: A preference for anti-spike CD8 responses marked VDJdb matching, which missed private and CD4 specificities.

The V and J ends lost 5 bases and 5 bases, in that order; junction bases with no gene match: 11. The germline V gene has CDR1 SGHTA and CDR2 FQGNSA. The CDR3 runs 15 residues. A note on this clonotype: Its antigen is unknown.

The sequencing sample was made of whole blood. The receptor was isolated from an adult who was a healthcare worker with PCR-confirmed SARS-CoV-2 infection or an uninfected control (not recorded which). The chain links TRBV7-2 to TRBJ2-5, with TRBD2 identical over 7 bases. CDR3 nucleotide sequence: TGTGCCAGCAGCCCCGAAAAGCGGGGTTTGGAGACCCAGTACTTC. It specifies CASSPEKRGLETQYF.